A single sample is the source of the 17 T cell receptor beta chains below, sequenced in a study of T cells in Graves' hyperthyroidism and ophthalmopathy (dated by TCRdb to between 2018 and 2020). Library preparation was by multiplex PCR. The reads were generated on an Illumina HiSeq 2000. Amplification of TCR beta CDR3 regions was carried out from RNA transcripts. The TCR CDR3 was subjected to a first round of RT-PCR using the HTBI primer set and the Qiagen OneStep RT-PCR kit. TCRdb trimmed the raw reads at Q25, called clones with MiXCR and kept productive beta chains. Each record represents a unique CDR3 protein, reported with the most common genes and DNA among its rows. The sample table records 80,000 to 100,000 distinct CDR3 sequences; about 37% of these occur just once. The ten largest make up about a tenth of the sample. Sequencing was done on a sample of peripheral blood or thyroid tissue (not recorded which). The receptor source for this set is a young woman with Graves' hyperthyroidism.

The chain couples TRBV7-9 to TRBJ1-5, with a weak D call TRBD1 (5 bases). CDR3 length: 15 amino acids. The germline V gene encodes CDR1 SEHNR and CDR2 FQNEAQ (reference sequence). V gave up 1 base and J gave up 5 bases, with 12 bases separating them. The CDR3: CASSLVGAGYQPQHF. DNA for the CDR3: TGTGCCAGCAGCTTAGTTGGAGCAGGGTATCAGCCCCAGCATTTT. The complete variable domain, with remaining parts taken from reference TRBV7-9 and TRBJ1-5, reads DTGVSQNPRHKITKRGQNVTFRCDPISEHNRLYWYRQTLGQGPEFLTYFQNEAQLEKSRLLSDRFSAERPKGSFSTLEIQRTEQGDSAMYLCASSLVGAGYQPQHFGDGTRLSIL.

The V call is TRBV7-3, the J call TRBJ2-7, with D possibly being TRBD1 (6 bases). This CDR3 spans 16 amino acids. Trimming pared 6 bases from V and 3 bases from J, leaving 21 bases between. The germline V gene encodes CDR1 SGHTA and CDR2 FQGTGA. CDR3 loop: CASSFRRGRFYYEQYF. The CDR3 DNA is TGTGCCAGCAGTTTCCGCAGGGGAAGGTTCTACTACGAGCAGTACTTC.

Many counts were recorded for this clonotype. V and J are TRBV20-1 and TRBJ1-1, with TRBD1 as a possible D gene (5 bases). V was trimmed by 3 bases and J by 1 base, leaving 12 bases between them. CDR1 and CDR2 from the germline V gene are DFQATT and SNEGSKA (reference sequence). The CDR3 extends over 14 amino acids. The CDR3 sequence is CSASNRRKNTEAFF. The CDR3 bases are TGCAGTGCTAGTAACAGGAGGAAGAACACTGAAGCTTTCTTT.

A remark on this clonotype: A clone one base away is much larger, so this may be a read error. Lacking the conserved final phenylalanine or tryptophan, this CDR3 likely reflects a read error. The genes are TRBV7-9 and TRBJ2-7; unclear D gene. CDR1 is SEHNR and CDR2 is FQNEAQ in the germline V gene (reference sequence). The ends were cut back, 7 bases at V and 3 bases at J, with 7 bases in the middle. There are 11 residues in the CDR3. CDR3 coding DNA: TGTGCCAGCAAAAAAAACTACGAGCAGTACTCC. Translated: CASKKNYEQYS.

CDR3 sequence (DNA): TGTGCCAGCAGCGCCGGGGCTTTCTTT. Protein product: CASSAGAFF. The chain joins TRBV9 to TRBJ1-1; D gene unclear. CDR1 SGDLS and CDR2 YYNGEE come from the germline V gene. The V and J ends lost 3 bases and 11 bases respectively, with 5 bases between them. This CDR3 spans 9 amino acids.

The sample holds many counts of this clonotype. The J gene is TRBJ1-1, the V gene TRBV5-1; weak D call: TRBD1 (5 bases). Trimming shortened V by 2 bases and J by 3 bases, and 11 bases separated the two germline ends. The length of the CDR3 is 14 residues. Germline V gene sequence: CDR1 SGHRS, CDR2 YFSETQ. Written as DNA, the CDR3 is TGCGCCAGCAGCTTAAGCGGGGGGGACACTGAAGCTTTCTTT. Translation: CASSLSGGDTEAFF.

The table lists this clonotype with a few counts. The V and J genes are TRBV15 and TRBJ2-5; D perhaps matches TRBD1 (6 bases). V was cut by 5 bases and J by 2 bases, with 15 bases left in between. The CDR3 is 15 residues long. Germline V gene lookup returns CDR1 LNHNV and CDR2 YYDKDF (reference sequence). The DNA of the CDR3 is TGTGCCACCAGCCCACAGGGAATGCTTCAAGAGACCCAGTACTTC. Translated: CATSPQGMLQETQYF. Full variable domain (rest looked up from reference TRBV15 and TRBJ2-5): DAMVIQNPRYQVTQFGKPVTLSCSQTLNHNVMYWYQQKSSQAPKLLFHYYDKDFNNEADTPDNFQSRRPNTSFCFLDIRSPGLGDTAMYLCATSPQGMLQETQYFGPGTRLLVL.

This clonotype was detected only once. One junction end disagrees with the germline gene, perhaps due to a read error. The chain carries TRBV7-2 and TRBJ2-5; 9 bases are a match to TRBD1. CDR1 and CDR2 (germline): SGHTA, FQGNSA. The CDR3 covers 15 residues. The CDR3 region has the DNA TGTGCCTGCAGCTTAGGGACAGGGAACCAAGAGACCCAGTGCTTC. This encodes CACSLGTGNQETQCF.

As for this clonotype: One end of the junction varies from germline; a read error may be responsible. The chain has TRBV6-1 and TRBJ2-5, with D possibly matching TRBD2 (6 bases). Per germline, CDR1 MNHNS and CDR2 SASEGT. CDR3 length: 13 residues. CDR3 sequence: CASSATEGPHWYF. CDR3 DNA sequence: TGTGCCAGCAGTGCTACGGAGGGCCCGCATTGGTATTTC.

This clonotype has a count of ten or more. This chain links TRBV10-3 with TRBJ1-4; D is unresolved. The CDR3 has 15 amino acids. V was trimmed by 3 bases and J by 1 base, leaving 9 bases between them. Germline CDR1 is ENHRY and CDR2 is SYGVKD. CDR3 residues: CAISETLGTNEKLFF. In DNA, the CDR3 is TGTGCCATCAGTGAAACTTTGGGAACTAATGAAAAACTGTTTTTT.

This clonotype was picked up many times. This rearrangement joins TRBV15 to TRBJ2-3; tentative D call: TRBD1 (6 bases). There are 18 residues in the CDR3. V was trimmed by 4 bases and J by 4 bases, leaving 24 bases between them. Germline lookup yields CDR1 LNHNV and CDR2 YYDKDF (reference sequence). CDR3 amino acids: CATSTQQGMRLGPDTQYF. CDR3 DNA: TGTGCCACCAGCACCCAGCAGGGGATGCGTTTGGGACCAGATACGCAGTATTTT. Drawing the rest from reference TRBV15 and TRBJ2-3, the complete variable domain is DAMVIQNPRYQVTQFGKPVTLSCSQTLNHNVMYWYQQKSSQAPKLLFHYYDKDFNNEADTPDNFQSRRPNTSFCFLDIRSPGLGDTAMYLCATSTQQGMRLGPDTQYFGPGTRLTVL.

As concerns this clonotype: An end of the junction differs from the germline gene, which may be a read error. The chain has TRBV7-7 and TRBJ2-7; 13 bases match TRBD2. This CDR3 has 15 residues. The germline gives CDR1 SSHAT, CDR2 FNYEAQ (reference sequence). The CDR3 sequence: CASSFSALAGGGQYF. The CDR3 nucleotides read TGTGCTAGCAGCTTTTCTGCACTAGCGGGAGGGGGGCAGTACTTC.

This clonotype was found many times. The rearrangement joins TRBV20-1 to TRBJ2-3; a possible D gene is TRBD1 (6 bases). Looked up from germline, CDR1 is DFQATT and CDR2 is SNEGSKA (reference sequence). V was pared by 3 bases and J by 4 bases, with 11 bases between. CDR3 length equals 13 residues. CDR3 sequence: CSASYRDADTQYF. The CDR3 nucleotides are TGCAGTGCTAGTTACAGGGATGCAGATACGCAGTATTTT.

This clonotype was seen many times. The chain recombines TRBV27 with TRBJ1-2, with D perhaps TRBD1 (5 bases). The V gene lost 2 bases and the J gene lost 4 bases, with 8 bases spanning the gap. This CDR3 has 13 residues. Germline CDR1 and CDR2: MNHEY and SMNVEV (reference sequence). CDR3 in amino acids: CASSLQGTYGYTF. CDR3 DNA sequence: TGTGCCAGCAGTTTACAGGGTACCTATGGCTACACCTTC.

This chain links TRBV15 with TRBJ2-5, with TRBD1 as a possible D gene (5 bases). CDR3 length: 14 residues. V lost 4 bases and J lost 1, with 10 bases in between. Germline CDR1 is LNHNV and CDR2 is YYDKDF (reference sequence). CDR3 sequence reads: CATSTHDSQETQYF. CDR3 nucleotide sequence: TGTGCCACCAGCACCCATGACAGCCAAGAGACCCAGTACTTC.

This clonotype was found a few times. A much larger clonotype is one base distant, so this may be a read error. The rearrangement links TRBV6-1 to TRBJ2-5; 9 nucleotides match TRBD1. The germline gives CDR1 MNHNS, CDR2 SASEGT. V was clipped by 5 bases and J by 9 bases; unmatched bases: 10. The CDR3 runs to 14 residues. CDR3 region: CASSSPGQGVAQYF. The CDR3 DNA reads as TGTGCCAGCAGTTCCCCGGGACAGGGAGTGGCCCAGTACTTC.

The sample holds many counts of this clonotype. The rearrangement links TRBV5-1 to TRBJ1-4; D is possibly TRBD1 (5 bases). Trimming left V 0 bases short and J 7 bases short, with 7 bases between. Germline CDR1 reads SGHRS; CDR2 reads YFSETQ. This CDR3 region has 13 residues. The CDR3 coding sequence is TGCGCCAGCAGCTTGGACGGGGGTGAAAAACTGTTTTTT. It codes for CASSLDGGEKLFF.